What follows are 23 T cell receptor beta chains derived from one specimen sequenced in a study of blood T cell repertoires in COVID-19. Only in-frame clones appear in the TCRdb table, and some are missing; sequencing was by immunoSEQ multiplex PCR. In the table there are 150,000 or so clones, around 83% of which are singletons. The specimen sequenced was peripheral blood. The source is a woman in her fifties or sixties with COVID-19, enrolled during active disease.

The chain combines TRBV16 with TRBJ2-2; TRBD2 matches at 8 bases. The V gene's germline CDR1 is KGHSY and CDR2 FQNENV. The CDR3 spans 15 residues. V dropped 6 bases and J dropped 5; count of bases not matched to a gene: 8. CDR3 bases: TGTGCCAGCAGTCCCGGGACTAGGAGGACCGGGGAGCTGTTTTTT. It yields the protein CASSPGTRRTGELFF.

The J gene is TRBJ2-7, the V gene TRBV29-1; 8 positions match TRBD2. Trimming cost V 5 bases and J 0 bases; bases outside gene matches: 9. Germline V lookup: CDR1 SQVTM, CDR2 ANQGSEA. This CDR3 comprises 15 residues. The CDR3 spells CSVLGVAGRSYEQYF. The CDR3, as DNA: TGCAGCGTTCTAGGGGTAGCGGGGCGCTCCTACGAGCAGTACTTC.

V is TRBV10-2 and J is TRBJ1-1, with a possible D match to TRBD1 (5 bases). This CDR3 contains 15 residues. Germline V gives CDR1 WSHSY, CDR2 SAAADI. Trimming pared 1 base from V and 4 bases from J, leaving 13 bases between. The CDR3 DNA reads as TGCGCCAGCAGTGAGTGGGGGGGGAGAAGCACTGAAGCTTTCTTT. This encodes CASSEWGGRSTEAFF.

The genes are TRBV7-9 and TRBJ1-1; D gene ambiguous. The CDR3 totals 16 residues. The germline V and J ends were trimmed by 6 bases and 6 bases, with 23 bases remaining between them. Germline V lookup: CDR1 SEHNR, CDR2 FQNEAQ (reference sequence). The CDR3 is CASSFLTGGISAEAFF. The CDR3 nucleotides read TGTGCCAGCAGTTTCCTCACGGGAGGGATTAGCGCTGAAGCTTTCTTT.

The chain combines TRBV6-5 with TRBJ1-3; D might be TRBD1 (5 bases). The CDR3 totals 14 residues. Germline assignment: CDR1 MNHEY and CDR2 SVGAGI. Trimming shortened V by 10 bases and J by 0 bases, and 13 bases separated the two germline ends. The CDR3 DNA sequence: TGTGCCATCCACATCCAGGGCTCTGGAAACACCATATATTTT. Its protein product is CAIHIQGSGNTIYF.

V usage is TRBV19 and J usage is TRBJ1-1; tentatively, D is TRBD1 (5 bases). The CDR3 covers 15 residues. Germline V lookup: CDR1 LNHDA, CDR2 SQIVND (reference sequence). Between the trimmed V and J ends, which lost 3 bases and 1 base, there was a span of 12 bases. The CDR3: CASSIREGPNTEAFF. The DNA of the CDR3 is TGTGCCAGTAGTATTCGGGAGGGGCCGAACACTGAAGCTTTCTTT.

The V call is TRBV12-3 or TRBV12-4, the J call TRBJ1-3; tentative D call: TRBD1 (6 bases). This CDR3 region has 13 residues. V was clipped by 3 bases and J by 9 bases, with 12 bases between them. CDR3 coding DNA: TGTGCCAGCAGTTTCAATCAGGGGACCACCATATATTTT. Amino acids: CASSFNQGTTIYF.

CDR3 sequence: CASSLFETSGNTIYF. CDR3 coding DNA: TGTGCCAGCAGCTTATTTGAGACATCTGGAAACACCATATATTTT. The J gene is TRBJ1-3, the V gene TRBV7-9; D not certain. Germline CDR1 reads SEHNR; CDR2 reads FQNEAQ (reference sequence). Trimming cost V 2 bases and J 1 base, with 9 bases left between them. The length of the CDR3 is 15 residues.

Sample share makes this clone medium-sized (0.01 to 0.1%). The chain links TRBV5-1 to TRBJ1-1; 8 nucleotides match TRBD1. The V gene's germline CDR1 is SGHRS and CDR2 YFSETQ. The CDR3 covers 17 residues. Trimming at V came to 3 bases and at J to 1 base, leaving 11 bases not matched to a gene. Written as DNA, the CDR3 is TGCGCCAGCAGCTCTGGACAGGGAAGGGCTACGAACACTGAAGCTTTCTTT. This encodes CASSSGQGRATNTEAFF.

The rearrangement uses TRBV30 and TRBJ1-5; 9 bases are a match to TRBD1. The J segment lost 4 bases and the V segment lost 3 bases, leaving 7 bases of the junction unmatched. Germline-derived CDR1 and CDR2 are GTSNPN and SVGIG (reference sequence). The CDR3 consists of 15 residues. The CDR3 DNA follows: TGTGCCTGGAGCGGGGGGGGACAGGGTAATCAGCCCCAGCATTTT. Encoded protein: CAWSGGGQGNQPQHF.

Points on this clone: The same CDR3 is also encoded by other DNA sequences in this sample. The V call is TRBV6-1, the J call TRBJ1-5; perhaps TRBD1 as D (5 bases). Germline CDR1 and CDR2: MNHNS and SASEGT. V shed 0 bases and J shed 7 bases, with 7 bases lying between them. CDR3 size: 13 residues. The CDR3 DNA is TGTGCCAGCAGTGAAGCGGGGGGACAGCCCCAGCATTTT. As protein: CASSEAGGQPQHF.

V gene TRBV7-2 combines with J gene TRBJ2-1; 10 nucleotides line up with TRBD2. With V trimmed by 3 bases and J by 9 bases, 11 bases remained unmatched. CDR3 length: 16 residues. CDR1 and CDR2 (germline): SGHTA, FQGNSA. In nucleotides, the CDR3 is TGTGCCAGCAGCTTGCTAGCAGCGGGGGGGGTAGCTGAGCAGTTCTTC. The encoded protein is CASSLLAAGGVAEQFF.

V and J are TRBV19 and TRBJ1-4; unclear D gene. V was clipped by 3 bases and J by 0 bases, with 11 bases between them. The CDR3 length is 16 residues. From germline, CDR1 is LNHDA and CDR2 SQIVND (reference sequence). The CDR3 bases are TGTGCCAGTAGTATCGCGCGGGTCTCAACTAATGAAAAACTGTTTTTT. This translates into CASSIARVSTNEKLFF.

In DNA, the CDR3 is TGTGCCAGCAGTAGGACAGGGAGGGACACTGAAGCTTTCTTT. It encodes CASSRTGRDTEAFF. This chain connects TRBV6-7 to TRBJ1-1; 8 bases match TRBD1. TRBV6-7 counts as an open reading frame of uncertain function. With V trimmed by 5 bases and J by 3 bases, 5 bases remained unmatched. CDR3 size: 14 residues.

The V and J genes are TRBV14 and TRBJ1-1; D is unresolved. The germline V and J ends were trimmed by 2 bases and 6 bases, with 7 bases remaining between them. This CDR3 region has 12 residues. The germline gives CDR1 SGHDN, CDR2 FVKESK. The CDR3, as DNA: TGTGCCAGCAGCCAATACCGGGCTGAAGCTTTCTTT. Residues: CASSQYRAEAFF.

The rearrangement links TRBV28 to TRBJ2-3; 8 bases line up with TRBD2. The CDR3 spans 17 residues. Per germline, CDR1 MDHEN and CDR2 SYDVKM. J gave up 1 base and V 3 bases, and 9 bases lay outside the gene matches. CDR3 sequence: CASSFPISGRGTDTQYF. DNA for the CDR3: TGTGCCAGCAGTTTTCCCATCAGCGGGAGAGGCACAGATACGCAGTATTTT.

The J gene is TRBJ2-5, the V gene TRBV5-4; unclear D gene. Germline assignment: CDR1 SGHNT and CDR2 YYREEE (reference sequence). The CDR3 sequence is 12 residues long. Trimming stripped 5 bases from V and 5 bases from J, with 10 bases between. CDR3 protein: CASSQQPETQYF. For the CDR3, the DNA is TGTGCCAGCAGTCAACAGCCCGAGACCCAGTACTTC. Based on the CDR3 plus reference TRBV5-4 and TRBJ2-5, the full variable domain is ETGVTQSPTHLIKTRGQQVTLRCSSQSGHNTVSWYQQALGQGPQFIFQYYREEENGRGNFPPRFSGLQFPNYSSELNVNALELDDSALYLCASSQQPETQYFGPGTRLLVL.

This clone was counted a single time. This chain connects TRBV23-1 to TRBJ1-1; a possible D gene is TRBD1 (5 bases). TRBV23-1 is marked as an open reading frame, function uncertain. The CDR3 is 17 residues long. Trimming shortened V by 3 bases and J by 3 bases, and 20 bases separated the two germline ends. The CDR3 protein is CASSQTSRPLGDTEAFF. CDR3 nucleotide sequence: TGCGCCAGCAGTCAGACATCGAGGCCTCTAGGGGACACTGAAGCTTTCTTT.

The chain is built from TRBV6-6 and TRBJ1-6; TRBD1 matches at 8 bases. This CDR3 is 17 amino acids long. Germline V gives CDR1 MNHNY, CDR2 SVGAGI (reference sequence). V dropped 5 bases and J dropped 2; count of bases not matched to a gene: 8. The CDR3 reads CASSPKQGETYNSPLHF. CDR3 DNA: TGTGCCAGCAGTCCTAAACAGGGGGAAACCTATAATTCACCCCTCCACTTT.

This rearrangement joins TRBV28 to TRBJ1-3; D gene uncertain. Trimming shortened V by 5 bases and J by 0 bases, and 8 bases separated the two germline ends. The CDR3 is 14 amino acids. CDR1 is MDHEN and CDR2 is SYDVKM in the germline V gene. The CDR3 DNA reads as TGTGCCAGCAGTGGCCCGAACTCTGGAAACACCATATATTTT. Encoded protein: CASSGPNSGNTIYF.

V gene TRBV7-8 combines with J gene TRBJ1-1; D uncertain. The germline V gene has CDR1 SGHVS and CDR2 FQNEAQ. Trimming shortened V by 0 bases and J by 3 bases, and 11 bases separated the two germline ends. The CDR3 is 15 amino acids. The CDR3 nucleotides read TGTGCCAGCAGCTTAGCTTCGAGAGGGTACACTGAAGCTTTCTTT. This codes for CASSLASRGYTEAFF.

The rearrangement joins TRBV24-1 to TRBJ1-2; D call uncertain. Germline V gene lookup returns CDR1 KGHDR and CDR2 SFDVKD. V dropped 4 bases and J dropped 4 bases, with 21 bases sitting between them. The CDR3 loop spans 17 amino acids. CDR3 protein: CATSDAAPQASGYGYTF. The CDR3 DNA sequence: TGTGCCACCAGTGACGCCGCCCCCCAGGCGTCTGGCTATGGCTACACCTTC.

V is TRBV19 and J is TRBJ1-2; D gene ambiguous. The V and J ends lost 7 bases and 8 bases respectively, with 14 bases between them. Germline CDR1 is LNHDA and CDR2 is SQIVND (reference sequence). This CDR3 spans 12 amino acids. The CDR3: CASTPGKRGYTF. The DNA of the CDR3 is TGTGCCAGTACCCCCGGCAAGCGGGGCTACACCTTC.